A single sample gave rise to the 21 T cell receptor beta chains below, sequenced in a study of blood T cells in healthy people across ages. Next came a second PCR, run for about 7 to 12 cycles, which used a sample-barcoded 5' primer along with a J-beta primer mix. TCRdb called the 5' RACE reads again in MiXCR, with one record for every CDR3 protein. This table holds 750,000 to 850,000 distinct CDR3 sequences, around 25% found once. The sample was also reused in another study, on T cells of mothers and their children.

The sequenced sample consisted of blood. These receptors were taken from a boy under 18 in good health.

The chain has TRBV20-1 and TRBJ2-5, with 7 bases fitting TRBD1. V lost 3 bases and J lost 5; bases outside the gene matches: 12. Germline CDR1 and CDR2: DFQATT and SNEGSKA (reference sequence). The CDR3 has 15 residues. The CDR3 DNA follows: TGCAGTGCTAGGGCTTCCGGGACAGTGGGGGAGACCCAGTACTTC. Protein sequence: CSARASGTVGETQYF.

This clonotype came up a few times. This chain links TRBV7-3 with TRBJ2-3; D is ambiguous. Germline CDR1 and CDR2: SGHTA and FQGTGA. Trimming took 3 bases from V and 1 from J, leaving 11 bases between them. The CDR3 sequence is 15 residues long. CDR3 protein: CASSLGSKGTDTQYF. CDR3 sequence (DNA): TGTGCCAGCAGCTTGGGGTCGAAGGGCACAGATACGCAGTATTTT.

There are a few counts of this clonotype. The chain joins TRBV29-1 to TRBJ2-7; 7 nucleotides line up with TRBD2. Germline assignment: CDR1 SQVTM and CDR2 ANQGSEA. With 5 bases clipped from V and 5 bases from J, the junction kept 6 bases outside the gene matches. This CDR3 has 12 amino acids. The CDR3 DNA reads TGCAGCGTTCACGGCGGGGGTGACGAGCAGTACTTC. Amino acids: CSVHGGGDEQYF.

The chain has TRBV19 and TRBJ2-1; D gene uncertain. V lost 5 bases and J lost 7, with 12 bases in between. The CDR3 totals 13 residues. CDR1 is LNHDA and CDR2 is SQIVND in the germline V gene (reference sequence). The CDR3 bases are TGTGCCAGTAGTGCGACGGTTCAAAATGAGCAGTTCTTC. This sequence encodes CASSATVQNEQFF.

In its sample, this clonotype was seen a few times. The chain uses TRBV5-1 and TRBJ2-5; 7 positions match TRBD2. CDR1 is SGHRS, CDR2 YFSETQ, per germline. Losses at the gene ends were 0 bases for V and 2 bases for J; bases not matched to a gene: 7. The CDR3 covers 16 residues. CDR3 sequence: CASSLAIGGGQETQYF. The CDR3 nucleotides are TGCGCCAGCAGCTTGGCCATCGGCGGGGGACAAGAGACCCAGTACTTC. The complete variable domain, with remaining parts taken from reference TRBV5-1 and TRBJ2-5, reads KAGVTQTPRYLIKTRGQQVTLSCSPISGHRSVSWYQQTPGQGLQFLFEYFSETQRNKGNFPGRFSGRQFSNSRSEMNVSTLELGDSALYLCASSLAIGGGQETQYFGPGTRLLVL.

In its sample, this clonotype was seen a few times. The CDR3 ends on some other residue instead of the conserved phenylalanine or tryptophan, so this is likely a read error. V and J are TRBV18 and TRBJ1-4; weak D call: TRBD1 (5 bases). CDR3 length equals 13 residues. Germline V CDR1 and CDR2: KGHSH, LQKENI. Trimming took off 6 bases at V and 4 bases at J, with 9 bases between the two ends. The CDR3 coding sequence is TGTGCCAGCTCGGGGACCCGTAATGAAAAACTGTTTCTT. It translates to CASSGTRNEKLFL.

The chain carries TRBV4-3 and TRBJ2-1; tentatively, D is TRBD2 (6 bases). Germline values: CDR1 LGHNA, CDR2 YSLEER. V lost 4 bases, J lost 3 bases, and 10 bases lay in between. The CDR3 spans 14 residues. CDR3 region: CASSPTGGYNEQFF. The CDR3 coding sequence is TGCGCCAGCAGCCCGACCGGGGGCTACAATGAGCAGTTCTTC.

This clonotype came up a few times. V and J are TRBV12-3 or TRBV12-4 and TRBJ1-6, with D possibly matching TRBD1 (6 bases). The CDR3 is 13 amino acids. V lost 5 bases and J lost 10, with 12 bases in between. CDR3 nucleotide sequence: TGTGCCAGCAGTGGACAGTTAGACTCACCCCTCCACTTT. Translation gives CASSGQLDSPLHF.

This clonotype turned up a few times. This sequence joins TRBV28 and TRBJ2-5; 9 bases map to TRBD2. Germline V gives CDR1 MDHEN, CDR2 SYDVKM. This CDR3 is built from 14 residues. Trimming removed 6 bases from V and 6 bases from J; junction bases left unmatched: 8. The CDR3: CASRGSGSFKTQYF. CDR3 coding DNA: TGTGCCAGCAGGGGTAGCGGGAGTTTTAAGACCCAGTACTTC.

The chain has TRBV15 and TRBJ2-5, with TRBD1 identical over 8 bases. The CDR3 runs to 15 residues. CDR1 is LNHNV and CDR2 is YYDKDF in the germline V gene (reference sequence). With V trimmed by 3 bases and J by 5 bases, 8 bases remained unmatched. The CDR3 region is CATSRDRDSRETQYF. CDR3 nucleotides: TGTGCCACCAGCAGGGACAGGGACTCCCGGGAGACCCAGTACTTC.

The V call is TRBV11-2, the J call TRBJ2-7; TRBD2 matches 8 bases. The junction had 6 bases not matched to a gene; V was cut back by 7 bases and J by 1 base. The CDR3 runs 14 residues. Looked up from germline, CDR1 is SGHAT and CDR2 is FQNNGV. The CDR3 coding sequence is TGTGCCAGCATGTGGAGCGGGGGTTCCTACGAGCAGTACTTC. The encoded protein is CASMWSGGSYEQYF.

This chain uses TRBV7-2 with TRBJ1-3; D not resolved. CDR1 SGHTA and CDR2 FQGNSA come from the germline V gene. The CDR3 contains 12 residues. The V gene lost 5 bases and the J gene lost 5 bases, with 7 bases spanning the gap. The chain's CDR3 is CASSAQRNTIYF. DNA of the CDR3: TGTGCCAGCAGCGCCCAGCGAAACACCATATATTTT.

J is TRBJ1-1 and V is TRBV4-2; D perhaps matches TRBD1 (6 bases). The V end was cut by 4 bases, the J end by 1 base, with 10 bases between. Germline CDR1 reads LGHNA; CDR2 reads YNFKEQ. The CDR3 extends over 14 amino acids. The CDR3 DNA follows: TGTGCCAGCAGCCCACGGGGGCAGAACACTGAAGCTTTCTTT. It encodes CASSPRGQNTEAFF.

This rearrangement joins TRBV12-3 or TRBV12-4 to TRBJ1-3; 7 bases are shared with TRBD1. The V and J ends lost 7 bases and 1 base, in that order; junction bases with no gene match: 4. The CDR3 totals 14 residues. CDR3 nucleotides: TGTGCCAGCATACAGGGGCTTTCTGGAAACACCATATATTTT. Protein product: CASIQGLSGNTIYF.

CDR3 sequence: CASSVGTQLFF. CDR3 DNA: TGTGCCAGCAGCGTGGGGACGCAGCTGTTTTTT. The genes are TRBV9 and TRBJ2-2; possibly TRBD1 or TRBD2 for D (5 bases each). Germline lookup yields CDR1 SGDLS and CDR2 YYNGEE. The CDR3 is made up of 11 amino acids. V lost 2 bases and J 12 bases, leaving 8 bases between the germline ends.

In this sample, this clonotype turned up a few times. The CDR3 region has the DNA TGTGCCAGCAACCAGGGACTAGCGGGGGGGAATGAGCAGTTCTTC. Encoded protein: CASNQGLAGGNEQFF. V usage is TRBV12-3 or TRBV12-4 and J usage is TRBJ2-1; 16 bases match TRBD2. There are 15 residues in the CDR3. V gave up 7 bases and J gave up 7 bases; unmatched junction bases: 4.

The chain combines TRBV7-9 with TRBJ2-1; 9 bases line up with TRBD1. With the DNA end fitting TRBJ2-7 better, the J assignment may be wrong. Germline CDR1 reads SEHNR; CDR2 reads FQNEAQ (reference sequence). The CDR3 runs 14 residues. CDR3 in amino acids: CASSQPGQGTEQYF. DNA for the CDR3: TGTGCCAGCAGCCAACCGGGACAGGGTACCGAGCAGTACTTC.

This clonotype has more than one count but fewer than ten. The gene calls are TRBV20-1 and TRBJ2-7; TRBD2 might be the D (6 bases). Germline lookup yields CDR1 DFQATT and CDR2 SNEGSKA (reference sequence). Trimming shortened V by 3 bases and J by 2 bases, and 23 bases separated the two germline ends. The CDR3 is made up of 17 amino acids. In DNA form, the CDR3 reads TGCAGTGCTAGTCATCGGGTTTGGGCTAGCGCGACCTACGAGCAGTACTTC. This translates into CSASHRVWASATYEQYF.

The rearrangement links TRBV19 to TRBJ2-1; the D gene is possibly TRBD1 (6 bases). CDR3 size: 14 residues. Trimming removed 7 bases at V and 0 bases at J, with 10 bases between. The V gene's germline CDR1 is LNHDA and CDR2 SQIVND (reference sequence). CDR3 coding DNA: TGTGCCAGTAATGCAGGGGACTCCTACAATGAGCAGTTCTTC. Translated: CASNAGDSYNEQFF.

The chain joins TRBV29-1 to TRBJ1-4; a weak D match, TRBD1 (5 bases). The CDR3 is 13 amino acids. From germline, CDR1 is SQVTM and CDR2 ANQGSEA. Deletions cut 3 bases from V and 6 bases from J, with 11 bases between. CDR3 bases: TGCAGCGTTGACGGGCAGGGAGATGAAAAACTGTTTTTT. Translating gives CSVDGQGDEKLFF.

V and J are TRBV7-2 and TRBJ2-1; the match to TRBD2 covers 7 bases. The end of the DNA fits TRBJ2-7 better, so the J call may be wrong. Germline values: CDR1 SGHTA, CDR2 FQGNSA. CDR3 length: 15 amino acids. CDR3 sequence reads: CASNKAGSSYNEQYF. The CDR3 bases are TGTGCCAGCAACAAAGCGGGGAGCTCCTACAATGAGCAGTACTTC.